This T cell receptor beta chain was sequenced in a study of shared clonotypes between healthy human individuals. Background on the study: Each donor had three CD4 naive, three CD4 memory, two CD8 naive and one CD8 memory plate.

Only in-frame clones appear in the TCRdb table, and some are missing; sequencing was by immunoSEQ multiplex PCR. In the table there are around 2,000,000 clones, about 94% of which are singletons. To note about this clone: As yet, its antigen is unknown. This sample includes further DNA sequences coding for the same CDR3.

The CDR3 totals 13 residues. J gave up 5 bases and V 5 bases, and 5 bases lay outside the gene matches. Germline assignment: CDR1 LNHDA and CDR2 SQIVND (reference sequence). Naive-designated CD8 cells lacked CD45RO, were positively enriched for CCR7, and omitted terminally differentiated effector memory CD45RA+ cells. Study-wide findings and caveats: Compared with memory subsets, naive subsets generally had larger estimated richness.

The sequence derives from a man between 18 and 35 years old in good health. The chain links TRBV19 to TRBJ1-1, with TRBD1 identical over 7 bases. The sample consisted of naive CD8+ T cells sorted from blood. The CDR3 loop reads CASSYDRETEAFF. For the CDR3, the DNA is TGTGCCAGTAGTTATGACAGGGAAACTGAAGCTTTCTTT.